This T cell receptor beta chain derives from a study of esophageal squamous cell carcinoma tumors listed by TCRdb under 2021. A note on the overall study: Using principal component analysis combined with K-means clustering of immunohistochemical values for T-cell and checkpoint markers, the researchers divided patients into immuno relation high and low groups. Across the approximately nine cases, roughly 1,800,000 TCRalpha and 1 million to 1.3 million TCRbeta total reads were obtained, of which roughly 29,000 and 37,000 were unique. The purpose of the study was to evaluate TCR repertoire diversity and shared TCR repertoires of T cells in the tumor environment of esophageal squamous cell carcinoma. A wider cohort of 53 surgically treated esophageal squamous cell carcinoma patients in Japan was included, comprising 21 high and approximately 30 low immuno relation cases. TCR sequencing was performed on roughly ten patients, consisting of five randomly selected high immuno relation cases and five background-matched low immuno relation cases. Paper-wide results and their limitations: Given the large variation in the TCRalphabeta repertoire, shared V|J recombination candidates may have been selected by chance. The high and low immuno relation groups did not differ in total TCR repertoire counts, but the high immuno relation group had more significant repertoire counts. About 30% of the 10 cases showed a single dominant TCRalpha VJ recombination with apparently reduced TCRalpha diversity. Because TCRalpha and TCRbeta chains were sequenced separately, chain pairing and recognized antigens remained unknown. Only a few cases were included in the TCR repertoire analysis, and no investigation at the CDR3 clonotype level was performed. Approximately 28 TRAV|TRAJ and about two dozen TRBV|TRBJ combinations, including TRAV13-1|TRAJ22 and TRBV7-9|TRBJ2-7, appeared to be shared among high immuno relation cases.

Patients who received neoadjuvant chemotherapy or who lacked clinical information were excluded from enrollment. All of the TCR-sequenced cases shown were male, and each had a subtotal esophagectomy with 2- or 3-field lymphadenectomy. No T-cell sorting was done; instead, RNA was pulled from bulk tumor tissue sections using a Qiagen AllPrep kit. Until RNA extraction, small sections of surgically resected tumor tissue were kept in RNAlater reagent at -80 degrees C. The protocol used for the library was 5' RACE. The PCR step used KAPA HiFi along with constant-region primers for TCRalpha or TCRbeta and a P20EA primer, and a nested second PCR with CA2 or CB2 followed. TCR genes were amplified by unbiased adaptor ligation RT-PCR, with reverse transcription by Superscript III and a polyT18-containing BSL-18E primer. After second-strand synthesis and blunting, the P10EA/P20EA adaptor was ligated to the cDNA 5' end, followed by NotI digestion. The first and second PCRs ran 15 to 25 cycles of 98°C for 20 s, 65°C for 30 s and 72°C for 1 min. Amplicons were indexed with the Nextera XT Index kit v2 Set A, pooled in equimolar amounts and quantified on a Qubit 2.0 Fluorometer. For sequencing, the Illumina MiSeq platform generated 2x300 bp paired-end reads. The study's own analysis went as follows. V and J genes were assigned to reads on the basis of highest identity to IMGT reference sequences using Repertoire Genesis software ver.1.0. CDR3 was defined as the region from Cys104 to Phe118 plus Gly119 and was translated, and unique sequence reads were defined as those with distinct V, J and CDR3 amino acids. Shared V|J combinations were selected as significant in both a Fisher's exact test in edgeR and a Mann Whitney U test. After singletons were removed and 500 repertoire combinations were bootstrapped, the repertoire dissimilarity index was calculated using the R rdi package. TCRdb's own reprocessing of the public reads used fastp at Q25 and MiXCR and kept productive beta chains. Rows are unified per CDR3 protein, each entry keeping the most common DNA and genes. The V and J calls and clone size are TCRdb's, not the authors'. The sample data list some 1,200 distinct CDR3 sequences, and approximately 13% of these were observed just once. Over 25% of the sample goes to the ten largest clones.

Judged by its sample share, this clonotype qualifies as medium-sized (0.01 to 0.1%). The antigen it binds to is not known. No much larger clonotype is one base removed from it; base qualities were not supplied. Inclusive of the bounding cysteine and phenylalanine, the CDR3 is 17 residues long. The sequence is cut down to CDR3 DNA, 51 bases in frame from base 1. The germline V end is reduced by 9 bases and the J end by 0 bases; junction bases left unmatched: 6. From the germline V gene (reference sequence), CDR1 is LNHDA and CDR2 is SQIVND. The sequence is built from TRBV19 and TRBJ2-1, with 15 central nucleotides matching TRBD2. The sample taken for sequencing was tumor tissue. This TCR was recovered from a man between 50 and 80 years old with esophageal squamous cell carcinoma. The DNA sequence is as follows: TGTGCCAGCGCCGGGACTAGCGGGAGGCACTCCTACAATGAGCAGTTCTTC. It is translated as CASAGTSGRHSYNEQFF.